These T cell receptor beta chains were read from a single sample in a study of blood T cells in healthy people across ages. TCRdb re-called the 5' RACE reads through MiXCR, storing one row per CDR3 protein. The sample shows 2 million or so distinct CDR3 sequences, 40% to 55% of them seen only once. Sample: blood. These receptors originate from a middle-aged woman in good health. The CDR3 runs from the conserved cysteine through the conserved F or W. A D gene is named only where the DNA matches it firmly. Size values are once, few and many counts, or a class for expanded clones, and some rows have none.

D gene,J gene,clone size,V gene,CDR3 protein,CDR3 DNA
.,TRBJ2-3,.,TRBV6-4,CVSSDRYLDTQYF,TGCGTCAGCTCGGATAGGTATTTGGATACGCAGTATTTT
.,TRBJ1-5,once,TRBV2,CASSWGVGAGYSNQPQHF,TGTGCCAGCAGTTGGGGCGTTGGGGCCGGCTATAGCAATCAGCCCCAGCATTTT
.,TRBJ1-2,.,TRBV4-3,CASSQVEAGYGYTF,TGCGCCAGCAGCCAAGTAGAGGCCGGTTATGGCTACACCTTC
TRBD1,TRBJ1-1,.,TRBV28,CASRTGTDEAFF,TGTGCCAGCAGAACCGGGACAGACGAAGCTTTCTTT
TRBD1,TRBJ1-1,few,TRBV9,CASSVGTGNTEAFF,TGTGCCAGCAGCGTAGGGACAGGGAACACTGAAGCTTTCTTT
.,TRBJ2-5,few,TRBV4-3,CASSADISETQYF,TGCGCCAGCAGCGCAGATATATCGGAGACCCAGTACTTC
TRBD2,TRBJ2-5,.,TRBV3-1,CASSHRTSGGETQYF,TGTGCCAGCAGCCATCGGACTAGCGGGGGAGAGACCCAGTACTTC
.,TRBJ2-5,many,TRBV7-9,CASSISGGETQYF,TGTGCCAGCAGCATCTCCGGGGGCGAGACCCAGTACTTC
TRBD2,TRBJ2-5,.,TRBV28,CASTRGGYETQYF,TGTGCCAGCACCCGCGGGGGGTACGAGACCCAGTACTTC
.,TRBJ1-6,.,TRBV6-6,CASSFLPREGNSPLHF,TGTGCCAGCAGTTTTCTCCCCCGAGAGGGAAATTCACCCCTCCACTTT
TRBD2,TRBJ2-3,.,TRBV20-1,CSATGLAGVPHTDTQYF,TGCAGTGCTACGGGACTAGCGGGGGTACCTCACACAGATACGCAGTATTTT
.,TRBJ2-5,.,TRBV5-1,CASSFQQGYQETQYF,TGCGCCAGCAGCTTCCAGCAGGGGTACCAAGAGACCCAGTACTTC
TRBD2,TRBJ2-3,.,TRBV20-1,CSARDGGVPDTQYF,TGCAGTGCTAGAGACGGGGGGGTCCCAGATACGCAGTATTTT
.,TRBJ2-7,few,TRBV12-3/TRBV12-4,CASSPYRLNRGTYEQYF,TGTGCCAGCAGTCCCTACCGATTGAACAGAGGGACCTACGAGCAGTACTTC
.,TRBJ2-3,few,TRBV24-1,CATAYASSTDTQYF,TGTGCCACCGCCTACGCCTCTAGCACAGATACGCAGTATTTT
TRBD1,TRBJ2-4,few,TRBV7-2,CASIPRTGDGVGAKNIQYF,TGTGCCAGCATACCTAGGACAGGGGATGGGGTGGGAGCCAAAAACATTCAGTACTTC
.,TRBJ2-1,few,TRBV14,CASSQGKQVHSYNEQFF,TGTGCCAGCAGCCAAGGAAAACAGGTCCACTCCTACAATGAGCAGTTCTTC
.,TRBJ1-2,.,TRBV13,CASSSIRGRYGYTF,TGTGCCAGCAGCTCCATCAGGGGCCGCTATGGCTACACCTTC
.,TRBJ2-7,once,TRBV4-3,CASSQEVGGYYEQYF,TGCGCCAGCAGCCAAGAAGTGGGGGGCTACTACGAGCAGTACTTC
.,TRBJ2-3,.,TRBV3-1,CASSQGYHSTDTQYF,TGTGCCAGCAGCCAAGGGTACCACAGCACAGATACGCAGTATTTT
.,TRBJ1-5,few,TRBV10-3,CAISHRDSNQPQHF,TGTGCCATCAGCCACAGGGATAGCAATCAGCCCCAGCATTTT
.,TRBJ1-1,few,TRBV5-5,CASRHDSPEAFF,TGTGCCAGCAGACACGACAGTCCTGAAGCTTTCTTT
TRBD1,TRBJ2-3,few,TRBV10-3,CAMSQRQGTDTQYF,TGTGCCATGAGTCAACGACAGGGAACAGATACGCAGTATTTT
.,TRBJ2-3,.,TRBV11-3,CASSLEGFGPTDTQYF,TGTGCCAGCAGCTTAGAGGGGTTTGGGCCCACAGATACGCAGTATTTT
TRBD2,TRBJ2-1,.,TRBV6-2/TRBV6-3,CAGSGTSGYNEQFF,TGTGCCGGTTCCGGGACTAGCGGCTACAATGAGCAGTTCTTC
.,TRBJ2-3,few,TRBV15,CATSRDPEPQYF,TGTGCCACCAGCAGAGATCCTGAGCCGCAGTATTTT
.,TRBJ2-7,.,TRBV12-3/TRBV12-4,CASSLGPPPYF,TGTGCCAGCAGTTTGGGTCCACCTCCGTACTTC
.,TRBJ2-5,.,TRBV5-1,CASSSYRSWETQYF,TGCGCCAGCAGCTCATACAGGTCTTGGGAGACCCAGTACTTC
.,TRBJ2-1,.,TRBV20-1,CSARVGGRSYNEQFF,TGCAGTGCTAGAGTTGGGGGCCGGTCCTACAATGAGCAGTTCTTC
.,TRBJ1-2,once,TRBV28,CASSLDPGNGYTF,TGTGCCAGCAGTTTAGACCCAGGGAATGGCTACACCTTC
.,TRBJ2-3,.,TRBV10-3,CAISRDTRTDTQYF,TGTGCCATCAGTAGGGACACTCGCACAGATACGCAGTATTTT
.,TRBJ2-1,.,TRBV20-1,CSARGRGASSYNEQFF,TGCAGTGCTAGAGGACGGGGCGCGAGCTCCTACAATGAGCAGTTCTTC
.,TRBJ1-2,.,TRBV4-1,CASSQDRGGRGYGYTF,TGCGCCAGCAGCCAAGATCGGGGGGGTAGGGGCTATGGCTACACCTTC
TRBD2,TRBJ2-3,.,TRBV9,CASSDKAGGGPDTQYF,TGTGCCAGCAGCGACAAAGCGGGGGGTGGACCAGATACGCAGTATTTT
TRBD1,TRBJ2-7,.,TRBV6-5,CASSATGAIYEQYF,TGTGCCAGCAGCGCGACAGGGGCAATCTACGAGCAGTACTTC
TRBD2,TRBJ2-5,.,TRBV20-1,CSARREAETQYF,TGCAGTGCTCGCCGGGAGGCAGAGACCCAGTACTTC
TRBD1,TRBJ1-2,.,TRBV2,CASRGGAGQGGGYTF,TGTGCCAGCAGAGGAGGGGCGGGACAGGGTGGTGGCTACACCTTC
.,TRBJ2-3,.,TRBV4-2,CASSQDRHITDTQYF,TGTGCCAGCAGCCAAGATAGGCACATCACAGATACGCAGTATTTT
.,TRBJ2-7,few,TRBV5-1,CASSSGQEQYF,TGCGCCAGCAGCTCCGGACAGGAGCAGTACTTC
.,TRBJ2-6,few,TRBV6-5,CASSRGIGANVLTF,TGTGCCAGCAGTCGGGGTATTGGGGCCAACGTCCTGACTTTC
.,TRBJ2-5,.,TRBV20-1,CSATGSGAGETQYF,TGCAGTGCTACCGGGTCGGGGGCCGGAGAGACCCAGTACTTC
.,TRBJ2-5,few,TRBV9,CASNRDGETQYF,TGTGCCAGCAACCGGGACGGAGAGACCCAGTACTTC
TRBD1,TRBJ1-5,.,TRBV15,CATSKNRGFDQPQHF,TGTGCCACCAGCAAGAACAGGGGATTCGATCAGCCCCAGCATTTT
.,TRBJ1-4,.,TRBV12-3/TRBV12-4,CASRATRGILGKLFF,TGTGCCAGCAGGGCGACAAGGGGCATCTTGGGAAAACTGTTTTTT
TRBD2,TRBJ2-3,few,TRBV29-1,CSVERLAGGTDTQYF,TGCAGCGTTGAAAGGCTAGCGGGAGGCACAGATACGCAGTATTTT
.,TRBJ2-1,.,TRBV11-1,CASSFGAGANEQFF,TGTGCCAGCAGCTTTGGGGCAGGGGCCAATGAGCAGTTCTTC
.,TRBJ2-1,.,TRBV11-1,CASSPGQIFEQFF,TGTGCCAGCAGTCCCGGACAGATTTTTGAGCAGTTCTTC
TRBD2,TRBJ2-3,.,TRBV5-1,CASSLEAGRADTQYF,TGCGCCAGCAGCTTGGAAGCGGGGCGCGCAGATACGCAGTATTTT
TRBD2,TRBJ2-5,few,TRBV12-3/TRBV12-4,CASSTGTSQETQYF,TGTGCCAGCAGTACCGGGACTAGCCAAGAGACCCAGTACTTC
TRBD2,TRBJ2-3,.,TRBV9,CASSSPGLAQILDTQYF,TGTGCCAGCAGCTCCCCGGGACTAGCGCAGATCTTGGATACGCAGTATTTT